These 18 T cell receptor beta chains share one sample of origin, sequenced in a study of breast tumors, draining lymph nodes, adjacent tissues. TCRdb ran MiXCR on the multiplex PCR reads and lists one entry per CDR3 protein. The table shows tens of thousands of distinct CDR3 sequences, with about 38% occurring only once. Sequencing was done on a sample of breast tumor tissue. These receptors were obtained from a female donor with breast cancer. Some clones in this sample may be carry-over from other donors' samples.

This clonotype was detected many times. This chain uses TRBV19 with TRBJ1-2; no definite D call. V lost 1 base and J lost 7, with 7 bases in between. Germline V gene sequence: CDR1 LNHDA, CDR2 SQIVND (reference sequence). The CDR3 length is 12 residues. The CDR3 reads CASSIVPGGYTF. Here the CDR3 DNA reads TGTGCCAGTAGTATAGTTCCCGGTGGCTACACCTTC. Based on the CDR3 plus reference TRBV19 and TRBJ1-2, the full variable domain is DGGITQSPKYLFRKEGQNVTLSCEQNLNHDAMYWYRQDPGQGLRLIYYSQIVNDFQKGDIAEGYSVSREKKESFPLTVTSAQKNPTAFYLCASSIVPGGYTFGSGTRLTVV.

This clonotype was seen many times. The V and J genes are TRBV2 and TRBJ2-3, with TRBD1 identical over 9 bases. V lost 5 bases to trimming and J lost 3 bases; unmatched junction nucleotides: 3. CDR3 length: 14 amino acids. Germline V gene sequence: CDR1 SNHLY, CDR2 FYNNEI. As DNA, the CDR3 is TGTGCCAGCAGTCCGACAGGGGGAACAGATACGCAGTATTTT. Protein: CASSPTGGTDTQYF. The whole variable domain, filled in from reference TRBV2 and TRBJ2-3, reads EPEVTQTPSHQVTQMGQEVILRCVPISNHLYFYWYRQILGQKVEFLVSFYNNEISEKSEIFDDQFSVERPDGSNFTLKIRSTKLEDSAMYFCASSPTGGTDTQYFGPGTRLTVL.

This clonotype was observed once. The rearrangement uses TRBV7-6 and TRBJ2-7; 15 bases map to TRBD2. The CDR3 is made up of 16 amino acids. Germline lookup yields CDR1 SGHVS and CDR2 FNYEAQ. Trimming took 4 bases from V and 3 from J; bases not matched to a gene: 4. The CDR3 DNA follows: TGTGCCAGCAGCTCCGGACTAGCGGGAGGGAACTACGAGCAGTACTTC. Translation: CASSSGLAGGNYEQYF.

This rearrangement joins TRBV29-1 to TRBJ1-4, with D possibly matching TRBD1 (5 bases). The CDR3 extends over 13 amino acids. CDR1 and CDR2 from the germline V gene are SQVTM and ANQGSEA. V was clipped by 7 bases and J by 4 bases, with 13 bases between them. The DNA of the CDR3 is TGCAGCGCCTCCGGGACGGTTAATGAAAAACTGTTTTTT. Translation gives CSASGTVNEKLFF.

This clonotype was picked up many times. The V call is TRBV30, the J call TRBJ1-2; the match to TRBD1 covers 9 bases. The trim removed 2 bases at V and 2 bases at J, leaving 6 bases unmatched. Germline lookup yields CDR1 GTSNPN and CDR2 SVGIG (reference sequence). The CDR3 is 15 amino acids. The CDR3: CAWSPPGTGNYGYTF. The CDR3, as DNA: TGTGCCTGGAGTCCACCTGGGACAGGGAACTATGGCTACACCTTC.

The table lists this clonotype with many counts. The V call is TRBV7-8, the J call TRBJ1-6, with 8 bases that match TRBD1. There are 16 residues in the CDR3. The germline CDR1 and CDR2 sequences are SGHVS and FQNEAQ. V shed 5 bases and J 8 bases; nucleotides not matched to a gene: 11. CDR3 nucleotides: TGTGCCAGCAGCGCAGGCGGGACAGGTTCGGATTCACCCCTCCACTTT. The encoded protein is CASSAGGTGSDSPLHF.

On this clonotype: A much larger clone is a single base away; this may be a read error. The chain is built from TRBV5-4 and TRBJ1-4; 8 bases match TRBD1. The germline gives CDR1 SGHNT, CDR2 YYREEE (reference sequence). With V trimmed by 7 bases and J by 0 bases, 8 bases remained unmatched. The CDR3 spans 16 residues. The CDR3 loop reads CASCNGQGATNEKLFF. As DNA, the CDR3 is TGTGCCAGCTGCAATGGACAGGGTGCAACTAATGAAAAACTGTTTTTT. Full variable domain (rest looked up from reference TRBV5-4 and TRBJ1-4): ETGVTQSPTHLIKTRGQQVTLRCSSQSGHNTVSWYQQALGQGPQFIFQYYREEENGRGNFPPRFSGLQFPNYSSELNVNALELDDSALYLCASCNGQGATNEKLFFGSGTQLSVL.

The chain is built from TRBV9 and TRBJ1-2; D gene unclear. The germline V and J ends were trimmed by 3 bases and 4 bases, with 10 bases remaining between them. CDR3 length: 13 amino acids. Germline values: CDR1 SGDLS, CDR2 YYNGEE. CDR3 coding DNA: TGTGCCAGCAGCGCCCAAAGGGCCTATGGCTACACCTTC. Amino acid sequence: CASSAQRAYGYTF.

The chain links TRBV20-1 to TRBJ2-1; 11 nucleotides match TRBD2. The CDR3 is made up of 15 amino acids. The germline gives CDR1 DFQATT, CDR2 SNEGSKA (reference sequence). With V trimmed by 4 bases and J by 7 bases, 9 bases remained unmatched. Written as DNA, the CDR3 is TGCAGTGCTACTACTAGCGGGAGTCTTTTGAATGAGCAGTTCTTC. This codes for CSATTSGSLLNEQFF.

This clonotype was observed at least ten times. The rearrangement links TRBV2 to TRBJ2-7; D not certain. The V end lost 5 bases, the J end lost 1 base, and 18 bases lay between the germline ends. CDR1 is SNHLY and CDR2 is FYNNEI in the germline V gene. The CDR3 consists of 16 residues. The DNA of the CDR3 is TGTGCCAGCAGTTGGGGTGGGCCAGCAAAGTCCTACGAGCAGTACTTC. Amino acid sequence: CASSWGGPAKSYEQYF.

The chain recombines TRBV5-1 with TRBJ2-3; 13 bases align to TRBD2. J was trimmed by 2 bases and V by 0 bases; bases with no gene match: 6. The CDR3 has 18 amino acids. Germline V lookup: CDR1 SGHRS, CDR2 YFSETQ. The CDR3 reads CASSLVRLAGGDTDTQYF. Here the CDR3 DNA reads TGCGCCAGCAGCTTGGTTCGACTAGCGGGAGGCGACACAGATACGCAGTATTTT. Full variable domain (remainder filled in from reference TRBV5-1 and TRBJ2-3): KAGVTQTPRYLIKTRGQQVTLSCSPISGHRSVSWYQQTPGQGLQFLFEYFSETQRNKGNFPGRFSGRQFSNSRSEMNVSTLELGDSALYLCASSLVRLAGGDTDTQYFGPGTRLTVL.

The chain employs TRBV5-1 and TRBJ2-2; TRBD2 agrees at 9 bases. V gave up 2 bases and J gave up 4 bases; unmatched junction bases: 6. Germline-derived CDR1 and CDR2 are SGHRS and YFSETQ. CDR3 length equals 16 residues. CDR3 amino acids: CASSFTSGSFTGELFF. CDR3 DNA: TGCGCCAGCAGCTTTACTAGCGGGTCCTTCACCGGGGAGCTGTTTTTT.

This clonotype occurred many times. A much larger clone sits a single nucleotide away, making a read error possible. The chain joins TRBV11-1 to TRBJ2-7; D assignment may be TRBD1 or TRBD2 (5 bases each). The CDR3 consists of 15 residues. The V and J ends lost 2 bases and 5 bases respectively, with 16 bases between them. CDR1 and CDR2 from the germline V gene are SGHAT and FQDESV (reference sequence). This CDR3 reads CASSLRGVPGDEQYF. CDR3 nucleotide sequence: TGTGCCAGCAGCTTAAGAGGGGTTCCTGGGGACGAGCAGTACTTC. The variable domain in full, completed from reference TRBV11-1 and TRBJ2-7, reads EAEVAQSPRYKITEKSQAVAFWCDPISGHATLYWYRQILGQGPELLVQFQDESVVDDSQLPKDRFSAERLKGVDSTLKIQPAELGDSAMYLCASSLRGVPGDEQYFGPGTRLTVT.

The gene calls are TRBV14 and TRBJ2-7, with D possibly TRBD2 on 6 matching bases. Germline CDR1 reads SGHDN; CDR2 reads FVKESK. V lost 4 bases to trimming and J lost 4 bases, with 14 bases between them. The CDR3 extends over 14 amino acids. The CDR3 nucleotides read TGTGCCAGCAGCCTAATCGGGAGTTTGTACGAGCAGTACTTC. The encoded protein is CASSLIGSLYEQYF.

This chain joins TRBV7-8 and TRBJ1-4; unclear D gene. The length of the CDR3 is 14 residues. V dropped 1 base and J dropped 5 bases, with 8 bases sitting between them. Germline loops: CDR1 SGHVS, CDR2 FQNEAQ. The chain's CDR3 is CASSLGRANEKLFF. The CDR3, as DNA: TGTGCCAGCAGCTTAGGACGAGCGAATGAAAAACTGTTTTTT.

In this sample, this clonotype turned up once. J is TRBJ1-6 and V is TRBV20-1; 9 bases are shared with TRBD1. The CDR3 has 13 residues. With 6 bases clipped from V and 6 bases from J, the junction kept 3 bases outside the gene matches. CDR1 is DFQATT and CDR2 is SNEGSKA in the germline V gene (reference sequence). CDR3 bases: TGCAGTGCCATGGACAGGGGTAATTCACCCCTCCACTTT. It translates to CSAMDRGNSPLHF.

In this sample, this clonotype turned up many times. This rearrangement joins TRBV20-1 to TRBJ2-1; TRBD2 matches at 14 bases. The length of the CDR3 is 15 residues. The V gene end was trimmed by 3 bases and the J gene end by 6 bases; junction bases not matched to a gene: 4. Germline V gene data show CDR1 as DFQATT and CDR2 as SNEGSKA (reference sequence). The chain's CDR3 is CSARRGLAGVNEQFF. The CDR3 DNA is TGCAGTGCTAGGAGGGGACTAGCGGGAGTCAATGAGCAGTTCTTC.

The table lists this clonotype with a few counts. The genes are TRBV29-1 and TRBJ2-1; D tentatively fits TRBD1 or TRBD2 (5 bases each). Trimming left V 0 bases short and J 5 bases short, with 20 bases between. The CDR3 loop spans 17 amino acids. Germline V lookup: CDR1 SQVTM, CDR2 ANQGSEA. Written as DNA, the CDR3 is TGCAGCGTTGAAGATTACGGGGCAGTCACAACTCACAATGAGCAGTTCTTC. Amino acid sequence: CSVEDYGAVTTHNEQFF.